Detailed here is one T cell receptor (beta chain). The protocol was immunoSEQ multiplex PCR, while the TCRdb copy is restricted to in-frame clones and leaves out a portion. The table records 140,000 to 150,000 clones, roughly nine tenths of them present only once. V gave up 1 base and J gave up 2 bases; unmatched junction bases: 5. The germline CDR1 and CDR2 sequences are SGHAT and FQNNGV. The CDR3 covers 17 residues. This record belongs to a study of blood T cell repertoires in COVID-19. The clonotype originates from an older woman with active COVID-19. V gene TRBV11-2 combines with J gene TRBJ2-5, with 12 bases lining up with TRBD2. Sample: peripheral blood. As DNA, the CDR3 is TGTGCCAGCAGCTTAGCCCGACTAGCGGGAGTTCAAGAGACCCAGTACTTC. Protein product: CASSLARLAGVQETQYF.